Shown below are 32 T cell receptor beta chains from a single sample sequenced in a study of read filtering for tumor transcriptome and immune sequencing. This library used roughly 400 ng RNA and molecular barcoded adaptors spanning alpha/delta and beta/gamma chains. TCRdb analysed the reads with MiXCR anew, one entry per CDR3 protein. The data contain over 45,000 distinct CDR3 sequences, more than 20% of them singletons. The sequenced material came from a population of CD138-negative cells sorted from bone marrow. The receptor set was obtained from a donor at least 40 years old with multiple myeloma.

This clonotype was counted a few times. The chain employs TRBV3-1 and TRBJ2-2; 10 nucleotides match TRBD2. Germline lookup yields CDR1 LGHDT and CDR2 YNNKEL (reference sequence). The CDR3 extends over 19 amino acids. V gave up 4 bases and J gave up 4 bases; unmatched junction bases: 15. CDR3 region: CASSPRFFSGRFGTGELFF. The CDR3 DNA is TGTGCCAGCAGCCCGAGATTCTTTAGCGGGAGGTTCGGCACCGGGGAGCTGTTTTTT.

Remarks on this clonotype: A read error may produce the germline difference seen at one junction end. The CDR3 sequence: CSARAGGGKNMQYF. For the CDR3, the DNA is TGCAGTGCTAGGGCCGGCGGGGGGAAGAATATGCAGTACTTT. The chain uses TRBV20-1 and TRBJ2-4, with 8 bases lining up with TRBD2. Germline CDR1 is DFQATT and CDR2 is SNEGSKA (reference sequence). This CDR3 has 14 amino acids.

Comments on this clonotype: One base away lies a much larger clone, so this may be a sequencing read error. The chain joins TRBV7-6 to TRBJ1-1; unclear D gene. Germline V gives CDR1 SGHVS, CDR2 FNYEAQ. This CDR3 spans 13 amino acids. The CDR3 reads CGSSHSGNTEAFF. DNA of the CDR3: TGTGGCAGCAGCCATAGCGGAAACACTGAAGCTTTCTTT.

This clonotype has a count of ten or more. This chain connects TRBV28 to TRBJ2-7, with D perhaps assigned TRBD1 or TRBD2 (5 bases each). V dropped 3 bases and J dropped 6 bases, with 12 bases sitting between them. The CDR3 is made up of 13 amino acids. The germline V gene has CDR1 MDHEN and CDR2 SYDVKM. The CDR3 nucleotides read TGTGCCAGCAGTTTCCCCCTTGGGGGCGAGCAGTACTTC. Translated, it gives CASSFPLGGEQYF.

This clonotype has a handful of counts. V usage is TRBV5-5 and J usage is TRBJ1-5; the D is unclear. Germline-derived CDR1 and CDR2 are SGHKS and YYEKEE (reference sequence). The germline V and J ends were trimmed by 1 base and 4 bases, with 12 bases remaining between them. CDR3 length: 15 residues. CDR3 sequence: CASSLTGSLNQPQHF. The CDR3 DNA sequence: TGTGCCAGCAGCTTGACGGGGAGTTTAAATCAGCCCCAGCATTTT.

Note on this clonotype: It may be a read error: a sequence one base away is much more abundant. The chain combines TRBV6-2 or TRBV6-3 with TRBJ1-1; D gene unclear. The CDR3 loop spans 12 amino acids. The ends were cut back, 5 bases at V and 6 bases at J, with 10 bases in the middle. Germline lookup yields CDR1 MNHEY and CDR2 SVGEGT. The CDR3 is CASSVGRAEAFF. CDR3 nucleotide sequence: TGTGCCAGCAGTGTAGGGAGGGCTGAAGCTTTCTTT.

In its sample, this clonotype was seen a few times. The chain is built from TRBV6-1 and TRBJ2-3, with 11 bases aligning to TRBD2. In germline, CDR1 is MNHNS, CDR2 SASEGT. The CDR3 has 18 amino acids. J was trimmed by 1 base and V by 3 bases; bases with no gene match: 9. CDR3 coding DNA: TGTGCCAGCAGTGATGGAATAGCGGGAGGGTACGGCACAGATACGCAGTATTTT. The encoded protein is CASSDGIAGGYGTDTQYF.

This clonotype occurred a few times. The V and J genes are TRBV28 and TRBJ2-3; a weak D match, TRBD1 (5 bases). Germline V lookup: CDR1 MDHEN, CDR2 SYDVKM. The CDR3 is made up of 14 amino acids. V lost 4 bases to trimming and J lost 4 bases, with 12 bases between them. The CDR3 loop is CASSYKGLSDTQYF. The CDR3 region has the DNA TGTGCCAGCAGTTATAAGGGGTTATCAGATACGCAGTATTTT.

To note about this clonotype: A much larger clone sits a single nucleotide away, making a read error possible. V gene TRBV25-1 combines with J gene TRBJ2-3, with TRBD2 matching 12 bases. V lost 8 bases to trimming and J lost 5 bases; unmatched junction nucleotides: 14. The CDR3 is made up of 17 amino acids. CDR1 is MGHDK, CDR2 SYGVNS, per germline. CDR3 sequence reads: CASSDMTSGGSRDTQYF. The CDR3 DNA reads TGTGCCAGCTCCGATATGACTAGCGGGGGCTCGAGAGATACGCAGTATTTT.

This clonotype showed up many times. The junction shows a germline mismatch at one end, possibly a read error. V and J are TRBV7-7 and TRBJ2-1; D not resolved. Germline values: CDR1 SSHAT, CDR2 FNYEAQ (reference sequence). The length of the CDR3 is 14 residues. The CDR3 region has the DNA TGTGCTAGCAGCTTATCTGGTTCCTACAATGAGCAGTTCTTC. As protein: CASSLSGSYNEQFF.

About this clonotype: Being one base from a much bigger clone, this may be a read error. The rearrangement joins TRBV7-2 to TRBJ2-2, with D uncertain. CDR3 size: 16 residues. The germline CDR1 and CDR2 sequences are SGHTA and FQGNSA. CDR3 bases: TGTGCCGGCAGCTCCGACGTATCGGTAGACACCGGGGAGCTGTTTTTT. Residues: CAGSSDVSVDTGELFF. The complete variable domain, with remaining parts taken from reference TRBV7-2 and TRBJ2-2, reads GAGVSQSPSNKVTEKGKDVELRCDPISGHTALYWYRQSLGQGLEFLIYFQGNSAPDKSGLPSDRFSAERTGGSVSTLTIQRTQQEDSAVYLCAGSSDVSVDTGELFFGEGSRLTVL.

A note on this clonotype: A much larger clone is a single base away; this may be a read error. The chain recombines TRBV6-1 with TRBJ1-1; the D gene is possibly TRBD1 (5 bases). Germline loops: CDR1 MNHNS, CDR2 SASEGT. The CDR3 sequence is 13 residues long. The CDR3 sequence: CASTRVPDTEASF. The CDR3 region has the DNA TGTGCCAGCACTAGGGTTCCGGACACTGAAGCTTCCTTT.

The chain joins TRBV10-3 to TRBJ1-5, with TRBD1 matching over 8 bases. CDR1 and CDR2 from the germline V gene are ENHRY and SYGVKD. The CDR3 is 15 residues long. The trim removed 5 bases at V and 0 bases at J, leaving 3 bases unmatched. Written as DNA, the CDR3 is TGTGCCATCAGTATGACAGGGGATAGCAATCAGCCCCAGCATTTT. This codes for CAISMTGDSNQPQHF.

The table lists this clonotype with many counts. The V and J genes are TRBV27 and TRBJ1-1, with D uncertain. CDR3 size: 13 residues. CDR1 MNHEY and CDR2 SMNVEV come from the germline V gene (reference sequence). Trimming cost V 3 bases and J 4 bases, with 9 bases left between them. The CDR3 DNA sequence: TGTGCCAGCAGTTTGACTTCGGCCACTGAAGCTTTCTTT. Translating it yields CASSLTSATEAFF.

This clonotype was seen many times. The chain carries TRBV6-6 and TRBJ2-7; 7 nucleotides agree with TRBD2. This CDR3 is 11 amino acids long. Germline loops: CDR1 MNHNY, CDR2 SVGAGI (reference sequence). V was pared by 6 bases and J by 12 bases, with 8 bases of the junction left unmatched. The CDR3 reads CASRTAGVWYF. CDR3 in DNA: TGTGCCAGCAGGACGGCGGGGGTCTGGTACTTC.

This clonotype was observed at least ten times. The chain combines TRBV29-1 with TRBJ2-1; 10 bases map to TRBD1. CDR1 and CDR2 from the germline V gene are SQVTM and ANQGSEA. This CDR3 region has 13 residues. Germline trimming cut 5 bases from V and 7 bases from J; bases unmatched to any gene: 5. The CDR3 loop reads CSVRDRGRNEQFF. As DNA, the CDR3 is TGCAGCGTTCGGGACAGGGGTCGGAATGAGCAGTTCTTC.

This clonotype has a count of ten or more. CDR3: CASRVTSGRATEQFF. As DNA, the CDR3 is TGTGCCAGCAGGGTCACTAGCGGGAGGGCCACTGAGCAGTTCTTC. The chain couples TRBV3-1 to TRBJ2-1; 13 nucleotides match TRBD2. V trimming: 6 bases; J trimming: 9 bases; junction bases outside the gene matches: 8. The germline V gene encodes CDR1 LGHDT and CDR2 YNNKEL (reference sequence). The CDR3 is 15 amino acids.

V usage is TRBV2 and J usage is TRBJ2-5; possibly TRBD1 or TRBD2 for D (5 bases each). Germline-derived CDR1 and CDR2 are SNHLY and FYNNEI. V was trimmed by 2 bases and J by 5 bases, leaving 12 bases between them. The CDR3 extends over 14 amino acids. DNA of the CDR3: TGTGCCAGCAGTGAAAGGGTCGAGGGGGAGACCCAGTACTTC. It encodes CASSERVEGETQYF.

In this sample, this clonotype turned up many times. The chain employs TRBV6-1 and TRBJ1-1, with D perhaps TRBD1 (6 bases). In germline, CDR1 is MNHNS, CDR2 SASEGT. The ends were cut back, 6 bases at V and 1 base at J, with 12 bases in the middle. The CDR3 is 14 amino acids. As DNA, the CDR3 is TGTGCCAGCAGGAAGGACAGCTGGAACACTGAAGCTTTCTTT. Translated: CASRKDSWNTEAFF.

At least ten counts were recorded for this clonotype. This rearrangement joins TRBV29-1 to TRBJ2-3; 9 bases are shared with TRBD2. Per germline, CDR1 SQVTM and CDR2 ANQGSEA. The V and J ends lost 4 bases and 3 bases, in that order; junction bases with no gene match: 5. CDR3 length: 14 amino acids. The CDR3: CSVVDSGGTDTQYF. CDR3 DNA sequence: TGCAGCGTTGTCGATAGCGGGGGTACAGATACGCAGTATTTT.

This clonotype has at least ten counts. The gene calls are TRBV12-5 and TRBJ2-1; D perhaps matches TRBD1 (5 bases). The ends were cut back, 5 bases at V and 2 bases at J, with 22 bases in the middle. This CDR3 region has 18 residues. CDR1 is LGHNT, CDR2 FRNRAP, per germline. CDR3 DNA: TGTGCTAGTGGTGGGTGCGATATACAGGATCCCCCCTACAATGAGCAGTTCTTC. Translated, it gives CASGGCDIQDPPYNEQFF.

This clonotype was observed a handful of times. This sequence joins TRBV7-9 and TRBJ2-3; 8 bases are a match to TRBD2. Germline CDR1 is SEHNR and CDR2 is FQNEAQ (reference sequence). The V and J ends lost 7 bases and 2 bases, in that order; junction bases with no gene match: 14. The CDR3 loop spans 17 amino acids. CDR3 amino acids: CASTINPLAGITDTQYF. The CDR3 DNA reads TGTGCCAGCACCATCAACCCCCTAGCGGGTATCACAGATACGCAGTATTTT. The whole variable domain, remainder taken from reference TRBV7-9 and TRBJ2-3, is DTGVSQNPRHKITKRGQNVTFRCDPISEHNRLYWYRQTLGQGPEFLTYFQNEAQLEKSRLLSDRFSAERPKGSFSTLEIQRTEQGDSAMYLCASTINPLAGITDTQYFGPGTRLTVL.

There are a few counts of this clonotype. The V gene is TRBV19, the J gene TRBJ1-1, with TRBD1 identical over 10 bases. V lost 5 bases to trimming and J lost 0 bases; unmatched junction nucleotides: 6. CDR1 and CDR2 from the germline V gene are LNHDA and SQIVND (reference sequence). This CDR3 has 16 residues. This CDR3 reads CASSPADRGLNTEAFF. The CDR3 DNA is TGTGCCAGTAGTCCCGCGGACAGGGGGTTGAACACTGAAGCTTTCTTT.

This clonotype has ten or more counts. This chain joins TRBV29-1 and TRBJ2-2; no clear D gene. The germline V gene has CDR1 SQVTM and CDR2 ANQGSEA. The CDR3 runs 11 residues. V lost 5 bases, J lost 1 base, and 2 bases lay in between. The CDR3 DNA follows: TGCAGCGTTCAGAACACCGGGGAGCTGTTTTTT. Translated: CSVQNTGELFF.

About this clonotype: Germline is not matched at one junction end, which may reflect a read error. This chain's CDR3 is CATSDLTGSTDTLYF. The CDR3 DNA reads TGTGCCACCAGTGATTTGACAGGTAGCACAGATACGCTGTATTTT. The genes are TRBV24-1 and TRBJ2-3, with TRBD1 as a possible D gene (5 bases). Germline V gives CDR1 KGHDR, CDR2 SFDVKD. The CDR3 has 15 residues.

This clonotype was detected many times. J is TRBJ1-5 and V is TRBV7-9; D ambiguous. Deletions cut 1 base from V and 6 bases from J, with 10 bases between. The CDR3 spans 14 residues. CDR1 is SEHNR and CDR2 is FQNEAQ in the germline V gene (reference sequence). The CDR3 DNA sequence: TGTGCCAGCAGCTTAGAAGGCCATAGTCAGCCCCAGCATTTT. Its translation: CASSLEGHSQPQHF.

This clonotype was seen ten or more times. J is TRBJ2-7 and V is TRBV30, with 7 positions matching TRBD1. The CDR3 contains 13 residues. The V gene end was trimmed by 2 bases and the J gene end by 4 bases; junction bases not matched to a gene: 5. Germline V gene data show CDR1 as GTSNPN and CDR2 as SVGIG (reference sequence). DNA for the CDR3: TGTGCCTGGAGTCCGGGACAGAATTACGAGCAGTACTTC. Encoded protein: CAWSPGQNYEQYF.

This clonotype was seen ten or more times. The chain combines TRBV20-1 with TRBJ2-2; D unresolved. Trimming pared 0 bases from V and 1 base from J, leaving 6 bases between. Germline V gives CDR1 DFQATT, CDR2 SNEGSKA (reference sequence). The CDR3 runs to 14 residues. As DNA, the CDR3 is TGCAGTGCTAGAGATAGCAAGAACACCGGGGAGCTGTTTTTT. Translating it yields CSARDSKNTGELFF.

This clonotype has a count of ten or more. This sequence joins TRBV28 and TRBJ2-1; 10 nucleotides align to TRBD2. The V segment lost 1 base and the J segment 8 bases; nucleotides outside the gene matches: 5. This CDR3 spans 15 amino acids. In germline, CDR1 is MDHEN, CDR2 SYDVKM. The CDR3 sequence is CASSLSAGGQDEQFF. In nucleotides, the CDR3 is TGTGCCAGCAGTTTATCAGCGGGGGGGCAGGATGAGCAGTTCTTC.

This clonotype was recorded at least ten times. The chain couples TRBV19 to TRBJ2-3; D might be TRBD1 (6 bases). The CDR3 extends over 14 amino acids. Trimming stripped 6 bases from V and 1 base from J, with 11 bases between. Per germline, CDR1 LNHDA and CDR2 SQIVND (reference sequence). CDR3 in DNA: TGTGCCAGTAGCCCCGCAGGGGGCACAGATACGCAGTATTTT. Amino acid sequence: CASSPAGGTDTQYF.

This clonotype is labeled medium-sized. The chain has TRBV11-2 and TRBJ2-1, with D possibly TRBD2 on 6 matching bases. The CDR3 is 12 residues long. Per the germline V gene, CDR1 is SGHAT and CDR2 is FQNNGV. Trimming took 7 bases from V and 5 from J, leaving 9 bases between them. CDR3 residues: CASKEGDNEQFF. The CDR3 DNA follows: TGTGCCAGCAAGGAGGGCGACAATGAGCAGTTCTTC. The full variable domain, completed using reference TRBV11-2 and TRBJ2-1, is EAGVAQSPRYKIIEKRQSVAFWCNPISGHATLYWYQQILGQGPKLLIQFQNNGVVDDSQLPKDRFSAERLKGVDSTLKIQPAKLEDSAVYLCASKEGDNEQFFGPGTRLTVL.

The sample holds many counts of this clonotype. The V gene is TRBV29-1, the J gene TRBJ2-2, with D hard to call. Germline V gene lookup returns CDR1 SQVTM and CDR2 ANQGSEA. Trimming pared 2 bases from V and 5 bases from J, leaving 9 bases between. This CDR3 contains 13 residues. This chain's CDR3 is CSVELAVTGELFF. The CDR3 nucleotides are TGCAGCGTTGAATTAGCCGTTACCGGGGAGCTGTTTTTT.